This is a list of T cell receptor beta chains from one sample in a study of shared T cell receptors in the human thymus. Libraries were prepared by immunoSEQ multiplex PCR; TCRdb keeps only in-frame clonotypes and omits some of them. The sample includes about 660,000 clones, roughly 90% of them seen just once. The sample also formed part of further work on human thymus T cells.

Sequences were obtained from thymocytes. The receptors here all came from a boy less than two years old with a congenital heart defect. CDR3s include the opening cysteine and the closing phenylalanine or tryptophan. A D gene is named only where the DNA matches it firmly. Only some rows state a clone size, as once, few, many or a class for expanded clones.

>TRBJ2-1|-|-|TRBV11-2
CASSLGTSQGNEQFF
TGTGCCAGCAGCTTAGGAACATCTCAGGGCAATGAGCAGTTCTTC
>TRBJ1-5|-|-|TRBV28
CASSFRQCNQPQHF
TGTGCCAGCAGTTTTCGACAGTGCAATCAGCCCCAGCATTTT
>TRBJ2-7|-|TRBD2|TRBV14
CASSLTSGSSTDEQYF
TGTGCCAGCAGTCTAACTAGCGGGAGCTCTACGGACGAGCAGTACTTC
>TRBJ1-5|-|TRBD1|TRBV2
CASTRQGGPNQPQHF
TGTGCCAGCACTAGACAGGGCGGCCCTAATCAGCCCCAGCATTTT
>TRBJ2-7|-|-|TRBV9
CASSVNYELPRKACYEQYF
TGTGCCAGCAGCGTTAACTACGAGCTCCCCCGTAAAGCATGCTACGAGCAGTACTTC
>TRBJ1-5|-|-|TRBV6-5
CASSHTGSNQPQHF
TGTGCCAGCAGTCATACAGGGAGCAATCAGCCCCAGCATTTT
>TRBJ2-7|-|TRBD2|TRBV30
CAWSHSTSGTSGIFYEQYF
TGTGCCTGGAGTCACTCTACCTCCGGGACTAGCGGGATCTTTTACGAGCAGTACTTC
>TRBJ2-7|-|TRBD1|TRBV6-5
CASSYSIGDSYEQYF
TGTGCCAGCAGTTACTCGATAGGGGACAGCTACGAGCAGTACTTC
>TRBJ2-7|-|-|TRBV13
CASSPPDSFYEQYF
TGTGCCAGCAGCCCTCCGGACTCTTTTTACGAGCAGTACTTC
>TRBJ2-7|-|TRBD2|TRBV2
CATAGTSGSNVYEQYF
TGTGCCACTGCCGGGACTAGCGGGAGTAACGTCTACGAGCAGTACTTC
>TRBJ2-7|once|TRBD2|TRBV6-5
CASSYSGRGGEQYF
TGTGCCAGCAGTTACAGCGGGAGAGGCGGCGAGCAGTACTTC
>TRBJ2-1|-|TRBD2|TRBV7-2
CASSLDGSAGGNEQFF
TGTGCCAGCAGCTTAGATGGCTCAGCGGGAGGAAATGAGCAGTTCTTC
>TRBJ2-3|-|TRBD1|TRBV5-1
CASSRRQTGVRTDTQYF
TGCGCCAGCAGCCGGCGCCAGACAGGGGTCCGCACAGATACGCAGTATTTT
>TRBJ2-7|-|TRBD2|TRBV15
CATSRDSGGRYEQYF
TGTGCCACCAGCAGAGACTCGGGAGGGCGGTACGAGCAGTACTTC
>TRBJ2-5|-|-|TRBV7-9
CASTNQYQETQYF
TGTGCCAGCACCAACCAGTATCAAGAGACCCAGTACTTC
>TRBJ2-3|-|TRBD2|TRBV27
CASSPPDLLAGDLDTQYF
TGTGCCAGCAGCCCACCTGACTTACTAGCGGGAGATTTGGATACGCAGTATTTT